This TCR beta chain was retrieved from a study of Graves' ophthalmopathy and Graves' hyperthyroidism. V was trimmed by 2 bases and J by 6 bases, leaving 19 bases between them. The CDR3 sequence is 16 residues long. CDR1 and CDR2 from the germline V gene are LGHNT and FRNRAP. CDR3 regions of TCR beta were amplified from RNA transcripts. HTBI-primed first-round RT-PCR preceded second-round multiplex PCR. One entry per CDR3 protein, called by TCRdb with MiXCR from the multiplex PCR reads. The table shows 350,000 to 450,000 distinct CDR3 sequences, with about 18% occurring only once. There are many counts of this clonotype.

The J gene is TRBJ1-1, the V gene TRBV12-5; no clear D. The clonotype was recovered from a woman between 18 and 29 years old with Graves' ophthalmopathy. The sequencing input was peripheral blood. The CDR3 here is CASGLNLGPPNPEAFF. CDR3 nucleotides: TGTGCTAGTGGTTTGAACCTCGGGCCCCCTAACCCTGAAGCTTTCTTT.